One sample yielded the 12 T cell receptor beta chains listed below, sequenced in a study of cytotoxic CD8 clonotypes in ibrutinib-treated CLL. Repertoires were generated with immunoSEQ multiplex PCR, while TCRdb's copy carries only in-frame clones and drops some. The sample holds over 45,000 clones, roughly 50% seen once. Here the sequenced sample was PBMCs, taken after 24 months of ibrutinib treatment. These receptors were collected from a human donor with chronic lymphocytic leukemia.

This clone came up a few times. DNA of the CDR3: TGTGCCAGTAGTGCAGGTCATCCCTACGAGCAGTACGTC. The encoded protein is CASSAGHPYEQYV. The chain has TRBV19 and TRBJ2-7; D uncertain. The CDR3 loop spans 13 amino acids. CDR1 is LNHDA and CDR2 is SQIVND in the germline V gene (reference sequence). The V gene lost 5 bases and the J gene lost 2 bases, with 10 bases spanning the gap.

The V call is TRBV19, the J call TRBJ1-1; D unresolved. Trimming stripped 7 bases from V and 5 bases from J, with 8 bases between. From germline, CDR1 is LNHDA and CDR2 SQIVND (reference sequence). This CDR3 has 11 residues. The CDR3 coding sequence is TGTGCCAGTAAGGGTCTTACTGAAGCTTTCTTT. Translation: CASKGLTEAFF.

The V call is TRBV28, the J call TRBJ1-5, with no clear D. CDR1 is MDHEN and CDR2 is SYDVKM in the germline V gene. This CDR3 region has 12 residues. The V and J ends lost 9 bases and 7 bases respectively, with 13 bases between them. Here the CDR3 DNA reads TGTGCCAGTCTTACTTGGCTCCAGCCCCAGCATTTT. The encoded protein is CASLTWLQPQHF. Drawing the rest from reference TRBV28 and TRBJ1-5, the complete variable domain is DVKVTQSSRYLVKRTGEKVFLECVQDMDHENMFWYRQDPGLGLRLIYFSYDVKMKEKGDIPEGYSVSREKKERFSLILESASTNQTSMYLCASLTWLQPQHFGDGTRLSIL.

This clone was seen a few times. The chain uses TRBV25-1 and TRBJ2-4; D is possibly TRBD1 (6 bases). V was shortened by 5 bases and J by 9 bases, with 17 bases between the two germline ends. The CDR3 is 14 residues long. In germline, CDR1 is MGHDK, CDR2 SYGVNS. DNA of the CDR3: TGTGCCAGCAGTAAACAGGGAGCCCGGGGCATTCAGTACTTC. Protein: CASSKQGARGIQYF.

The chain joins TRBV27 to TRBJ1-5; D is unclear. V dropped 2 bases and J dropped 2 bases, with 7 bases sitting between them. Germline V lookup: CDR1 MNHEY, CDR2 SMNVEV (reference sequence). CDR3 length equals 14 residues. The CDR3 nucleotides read TGTGCCAGCAGTTTAGGACGGGGCAATCAGCCCCAGCATTTT. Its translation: CASSLGRGNQPQHF.

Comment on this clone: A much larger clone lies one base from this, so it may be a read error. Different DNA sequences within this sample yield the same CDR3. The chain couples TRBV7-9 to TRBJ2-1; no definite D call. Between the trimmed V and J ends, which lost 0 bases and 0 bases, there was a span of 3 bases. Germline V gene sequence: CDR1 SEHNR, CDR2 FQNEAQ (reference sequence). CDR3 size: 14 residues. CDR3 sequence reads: CASSLAGSYNEQFF. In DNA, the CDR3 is TGTGCCAGCAGCTTAGCGGGCTCCTACAATGAGCAGTTCTTC.

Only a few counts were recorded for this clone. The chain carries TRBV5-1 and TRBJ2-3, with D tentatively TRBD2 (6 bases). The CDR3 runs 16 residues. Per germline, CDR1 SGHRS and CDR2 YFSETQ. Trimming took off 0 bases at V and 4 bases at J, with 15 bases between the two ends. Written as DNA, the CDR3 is TGCGCCAGCAGCTTGGGGACTACCTCTGGTGCAGATACGCAGTATTTT. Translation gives CASSLGTTSGADTQYF.

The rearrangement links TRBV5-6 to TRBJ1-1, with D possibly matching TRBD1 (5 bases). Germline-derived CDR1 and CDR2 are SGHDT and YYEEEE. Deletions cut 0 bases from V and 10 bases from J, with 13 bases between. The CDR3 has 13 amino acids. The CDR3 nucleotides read TGTGCCAGCAGCTTGGCTTGGGGGTTCGGAGCTTTCTTT. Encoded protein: CASSLAWGFGAFF.

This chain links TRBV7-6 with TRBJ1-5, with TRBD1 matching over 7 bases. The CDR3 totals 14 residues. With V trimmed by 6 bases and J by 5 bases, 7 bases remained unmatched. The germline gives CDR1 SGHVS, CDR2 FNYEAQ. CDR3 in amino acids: CASSLLQGYQPQHF. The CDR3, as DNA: TGTGCCAGCAGTTTGTTACAGGGGTATCAGCCCCAGCATTTT.

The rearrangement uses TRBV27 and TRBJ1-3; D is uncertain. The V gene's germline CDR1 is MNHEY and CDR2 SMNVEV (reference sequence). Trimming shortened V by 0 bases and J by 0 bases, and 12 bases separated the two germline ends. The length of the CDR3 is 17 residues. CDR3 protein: CASSLSGGSLSGNTIYF. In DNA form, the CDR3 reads TGTGCCAGCAGTTTATCGGGAGGTAGTCTCTCTGGAAACACCATATATTTT.

The DNA of the CDR3 is TGTGCCAGCACCCTAGCAAGGCAAGAGACCCAGTACTTC. This encodes CASTLARQETQYF. The gene calls are TRBV6-1 and TRBJ2-5; TRBD2 might be the D (5 bases). The CDR3 contains 13 residues. V lost 7 bases, J lost 2 bases, and 11 bases lay in between. Germline values: CDR1 MNHNS, CDR2 SASEGT.

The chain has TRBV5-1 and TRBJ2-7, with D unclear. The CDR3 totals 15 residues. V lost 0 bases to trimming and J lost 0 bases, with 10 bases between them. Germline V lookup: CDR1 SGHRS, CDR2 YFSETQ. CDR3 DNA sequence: TGCGCCAGCAGCTTGGATCTCTGGGGCTCCTACGAGCAGTACTTC. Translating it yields CASSLDLWGSYEQYF.